Shown below are 2 T cell receptor beta chains from a single sample sequenced in a study of blood T cells in healthy people across ages. Then a second PCR, running roughly 7 to 11 cycles, was carried out with a sample-barcoded 5' primer and a J-beta primer mix. TCRdb passed the 5' RACE reads through MiXCR, listing each CDR3 protein once. The data hold some 1.7 million distinct CDR3 sequences, with approximately 28% observed a single time. The specimen was blood. Receptors originate from a woman aged 25 to 39 in good health.

The chain has TRBV28 and TRBJ2-7; no reliable D call. The CDR3 is made up of 14 amino acids. CDR1 and CDR2 (germline): MDHEN, SYDVKM. V lost 8 bases to trimming and J lost 0 bases, with 14 bases between them. This CDR3 reads CASCWAASSYEQYF. For the CDR3, the DNA is TGTGCCAGCTGCTGGGCGGCTAGCTCCTACGAGCAGTACTTC.

A remark on this clonotype: The junction departs from germline at one end; a sequencing error may be responsible. The V gene is TRBV28, the J gene TRBJ2-4; 9 positions agree with TRBD1. The length of the CDR3 is 17 residues. Per the germline V gene, CDR1 is MDHEN and CDR2 is SYDVKM. CDR3 region: CTSLPGQGLLAKNIQYF. Written as DNA, the CDR3 is TGTACCAGCTTACCGGGACAGGGCTTGCTAGCCAAAAACATTCAGTACTTC.